This T cell receptor beta chain was profiled in a study of regulatory T cells in long-lasting Graves disease. Study results and limitations: The sample size was small, and this may have reduced accuracy. More public clonotypes were shared by persistent patients (around 3,000) than by new patients (approximately 1,000). Segments TRBV28, TRBJ1-2 and TRBJ2-5 showed preferential usage in persistent disease.

Combining iRepertoire HTBI primers with Arm-PCR of CDR3 regions, the authors built TCR beta libraries. TCRdb redid the calling of the multiplex PCR reads with MiXCR, one entry per CDR3 protein. Of some 320,000 distinct CDR3 sequences in the sample, 18% were seen once. At least ten counts were recorded for this clonotype. Its antigen is undetermined. V lost 4 bases, J lost 5 bases, and 3 bases stayed unmatched. This CDR3 contains 13 residues. Germline loops: CDR1 PRHDT, CDR2 FYEKMQ (reference sequence). As to time point: newly diagnosed GD, antithyroid drugs for less than 3 months. PBMC-extracted RNA yielded the TCR library. By American Thyroid Association guidelines, Graves' disease was diagnosed in the cohort.

The TCR was taken from a female donor with Graves disease. The sequencing here drew on peripheral blood mononuclear cells (PBMCs), taken at new diagnosis, from a patient treated with antithyroid drugs. V gene TRBV13 combines with J gene TRBJ2-7; 9 positions match TRBD2. This chain's CDR3 is CASSSGLADEQYF. The CDR3 DNA sequence: TGTGCCAGCAGCTCGGGACTAGCAGACGAGCAGTACTTC. Full variable domain (rest looked up from reference TRBV13 and TRBJ2-7): AAGVIQSPRHLIKEKRETATLKCYPIPRHDTVYWYQQGPGQDPQFLISFYEKMQSDKGSIPDRFSAQQFSDYHSELNMSSLELGDSALYFCASSSGLADEQYFGPGTRLTVT.